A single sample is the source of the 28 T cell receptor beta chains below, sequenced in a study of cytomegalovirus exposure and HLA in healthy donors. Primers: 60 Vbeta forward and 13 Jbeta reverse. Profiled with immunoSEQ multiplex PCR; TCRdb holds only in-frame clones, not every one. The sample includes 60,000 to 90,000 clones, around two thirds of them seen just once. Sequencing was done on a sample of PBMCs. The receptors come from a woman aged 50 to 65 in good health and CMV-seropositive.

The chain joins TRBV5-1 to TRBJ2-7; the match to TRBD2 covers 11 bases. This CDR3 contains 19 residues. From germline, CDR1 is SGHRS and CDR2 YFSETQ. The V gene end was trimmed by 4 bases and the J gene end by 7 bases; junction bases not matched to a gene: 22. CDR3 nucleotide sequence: TGCGCCAGCAGCGTTCGGGGGATTGTGGGGACTAGCGGTCTGCGGGAGCAGTACTTC. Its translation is CASSVRGIVGTSGLREQYF.

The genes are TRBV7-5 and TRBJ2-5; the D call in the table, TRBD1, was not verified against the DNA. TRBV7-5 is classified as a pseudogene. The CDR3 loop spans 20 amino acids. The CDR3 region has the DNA TGTGCCAGAAGCTCTCGGCCTAACAGGGGCGATCGATATGACGAAGAGACCCAGTACTTC. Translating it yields CARSSRPNRGDRYDEETQYF.

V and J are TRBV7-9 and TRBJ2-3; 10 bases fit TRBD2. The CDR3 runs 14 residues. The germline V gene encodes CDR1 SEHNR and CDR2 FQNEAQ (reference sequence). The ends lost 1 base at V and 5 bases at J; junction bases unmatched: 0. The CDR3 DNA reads TGTGCCAGCAGCTTAGGGACTAGCGGAGATACGCAGTATTTT. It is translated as CASSLGTSGDTQYF.

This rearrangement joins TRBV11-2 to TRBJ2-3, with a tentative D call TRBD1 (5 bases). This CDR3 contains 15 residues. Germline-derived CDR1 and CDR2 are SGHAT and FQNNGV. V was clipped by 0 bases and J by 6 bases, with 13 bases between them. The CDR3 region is CASSLDGSRVDTQYF. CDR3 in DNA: TGTGCCAGCAGCTTAGATGGCTCCAGGGTCGATACGCAGTATTTT.

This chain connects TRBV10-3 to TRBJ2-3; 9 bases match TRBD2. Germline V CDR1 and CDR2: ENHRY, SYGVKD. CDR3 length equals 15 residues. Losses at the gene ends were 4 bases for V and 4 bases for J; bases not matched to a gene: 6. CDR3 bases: TGTGCCATCAGTGGGACCAGCGGGGGGTCAGATACGCAGTATTTT. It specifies CAISGTSGGSDTQYF.

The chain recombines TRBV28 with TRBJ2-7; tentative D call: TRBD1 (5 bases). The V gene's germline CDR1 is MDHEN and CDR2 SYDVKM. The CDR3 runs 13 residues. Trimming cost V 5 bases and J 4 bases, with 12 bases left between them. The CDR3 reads CASSPPDRYEQYF. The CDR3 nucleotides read TGTGCCAGCAGTCCCCCAGACAGATACGAGCAGTACTTC.

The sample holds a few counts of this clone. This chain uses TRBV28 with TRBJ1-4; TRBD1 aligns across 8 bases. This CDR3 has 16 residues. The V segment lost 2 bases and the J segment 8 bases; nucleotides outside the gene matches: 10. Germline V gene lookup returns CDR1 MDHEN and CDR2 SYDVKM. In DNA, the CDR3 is TGTGCCAGCAGTTTACAAACGACAGGGGTCGAAGAAAAACTGTTTTTT. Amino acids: CASSLQTTGVEEKLFF. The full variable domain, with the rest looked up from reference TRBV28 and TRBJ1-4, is DVKVTQSSRYLVKRTGEKVFLECVQDMDHENMFWYRQDPGLGLRLIYFSYDVKMKEKGDIPEGYSVSREKKERFSLILESASTNQTSMYLCASSLQTTGVEEKLFFGSGTQLSVL.

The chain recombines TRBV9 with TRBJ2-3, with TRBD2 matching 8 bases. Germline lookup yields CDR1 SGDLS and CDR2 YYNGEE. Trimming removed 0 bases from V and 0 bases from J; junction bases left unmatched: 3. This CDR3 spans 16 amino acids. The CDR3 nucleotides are TGTGCCAGCAGCGTAGCTACTAGCGGTAGCACAGATACGCAGTATTTT. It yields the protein CASSVATSGSTDTQYF. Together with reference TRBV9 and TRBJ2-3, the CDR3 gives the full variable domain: DSGVTQTPKHLITATGQRVTLRCSPRSGDLSVYWYQQSLDQGLQFLIQYYNGEERAKGNILERFSAQQFPDLHSELNLSSLELGDSALYFCASSVATSGSTDTQYFGPGTRLTVL.

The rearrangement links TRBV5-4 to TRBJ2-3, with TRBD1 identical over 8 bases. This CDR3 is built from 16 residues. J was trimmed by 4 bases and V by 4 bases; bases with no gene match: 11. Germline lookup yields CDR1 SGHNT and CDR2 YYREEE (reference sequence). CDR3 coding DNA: TGTGCCAGCAGCCTGGCTTCAGGGGGCGCCGCAGATACGCAGTATTTT. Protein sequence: CASSLASGGAADTQYF.

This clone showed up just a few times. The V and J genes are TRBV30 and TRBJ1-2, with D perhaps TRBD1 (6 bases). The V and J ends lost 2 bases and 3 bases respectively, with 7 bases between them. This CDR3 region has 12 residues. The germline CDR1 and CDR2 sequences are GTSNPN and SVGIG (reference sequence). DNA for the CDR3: TGTGCCTGGAGTCCAGGGGACTATGGCTACACCTTC. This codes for CAWSPGDYGYTF.

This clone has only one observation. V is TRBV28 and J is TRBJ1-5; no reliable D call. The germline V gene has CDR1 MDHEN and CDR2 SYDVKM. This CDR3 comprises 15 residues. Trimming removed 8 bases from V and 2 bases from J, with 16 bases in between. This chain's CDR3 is CASGGGGEGNQPQHF. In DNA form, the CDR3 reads TGTGCCAGCGGCGGAGGTGGGGAGGGCAATCAGCCCCAGCATTTT.

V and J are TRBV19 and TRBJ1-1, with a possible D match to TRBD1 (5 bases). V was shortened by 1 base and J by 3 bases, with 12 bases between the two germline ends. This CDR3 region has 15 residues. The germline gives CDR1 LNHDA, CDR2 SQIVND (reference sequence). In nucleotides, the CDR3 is TGTGCCAGTAGTATAGCGGGACTGGGGGACACTGAAGCTTTCTTT. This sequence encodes CASSIAGLGDTEAFF.

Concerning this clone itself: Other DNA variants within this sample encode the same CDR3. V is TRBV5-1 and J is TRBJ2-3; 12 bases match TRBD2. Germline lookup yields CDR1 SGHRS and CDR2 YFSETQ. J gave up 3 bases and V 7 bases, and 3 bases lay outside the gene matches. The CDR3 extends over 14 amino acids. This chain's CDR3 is CASSLAGGTDTQYF. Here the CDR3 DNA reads TGCGCCAGCTCACTAGCGGGAGGTACAGATACGCAGTATTTT.

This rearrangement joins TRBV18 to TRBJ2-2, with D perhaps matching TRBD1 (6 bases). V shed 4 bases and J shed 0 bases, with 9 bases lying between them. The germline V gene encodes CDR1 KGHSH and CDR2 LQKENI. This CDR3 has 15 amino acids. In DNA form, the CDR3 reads TGTGCCAGCTCACTAGGACAGACGAACACCGGGGAGCTGTTTTTT. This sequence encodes CASSLGQTNTGELFF.

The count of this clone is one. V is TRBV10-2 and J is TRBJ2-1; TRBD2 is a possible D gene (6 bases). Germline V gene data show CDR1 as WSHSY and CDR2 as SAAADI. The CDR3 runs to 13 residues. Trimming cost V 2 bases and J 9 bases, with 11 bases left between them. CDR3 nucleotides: TGCGCCAGCAGTGAGGCGGGGCAGGGTGAGCAGTTCTTC. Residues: CASSEAGQGEQFF.

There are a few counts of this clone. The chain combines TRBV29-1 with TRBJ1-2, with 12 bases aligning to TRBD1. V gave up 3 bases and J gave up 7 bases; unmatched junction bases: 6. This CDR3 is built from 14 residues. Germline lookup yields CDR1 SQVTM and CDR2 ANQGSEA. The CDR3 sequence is CSVDAGTGGSGYTF. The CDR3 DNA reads TGCAGCGTTGACGCCGGGACAGGGGGCAGTGGCTACACCTTC.

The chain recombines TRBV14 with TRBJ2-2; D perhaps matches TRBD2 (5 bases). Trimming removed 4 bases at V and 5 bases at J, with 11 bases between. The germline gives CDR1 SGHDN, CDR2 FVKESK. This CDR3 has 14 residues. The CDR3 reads CASSPFWETGELFF. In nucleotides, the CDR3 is TGTGCCAGCAGCCCGTTCTGGGAGACCGGGGAGCTGTTTTTT.

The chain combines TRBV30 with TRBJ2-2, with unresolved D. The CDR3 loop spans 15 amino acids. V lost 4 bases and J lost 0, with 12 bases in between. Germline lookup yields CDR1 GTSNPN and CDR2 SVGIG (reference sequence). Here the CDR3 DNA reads TGTGCCTGGATGCGACAACCCGCGAACACCGGGGAGCTGTTTTTT. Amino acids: CAWMRQPANTGELFF.

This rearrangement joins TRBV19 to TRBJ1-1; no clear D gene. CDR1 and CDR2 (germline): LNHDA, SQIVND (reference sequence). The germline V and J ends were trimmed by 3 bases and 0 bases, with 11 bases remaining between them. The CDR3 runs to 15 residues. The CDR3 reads CASSIYGVLNTEAFF. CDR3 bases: TGTGCCAGTAGTATTTACGGGGTGCTGAACACTGAAGCTTTCTTT.

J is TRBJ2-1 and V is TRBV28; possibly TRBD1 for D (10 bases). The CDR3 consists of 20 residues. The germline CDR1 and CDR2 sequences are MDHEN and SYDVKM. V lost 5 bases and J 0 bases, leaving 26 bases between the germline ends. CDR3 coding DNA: TGTGCCAGCAGTGGGGACAGGGGTAGCGGGAGAATTAACTCCTACAATGAGCAGTTCTTC. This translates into CASSGDRGSGRINSYNEQFF.

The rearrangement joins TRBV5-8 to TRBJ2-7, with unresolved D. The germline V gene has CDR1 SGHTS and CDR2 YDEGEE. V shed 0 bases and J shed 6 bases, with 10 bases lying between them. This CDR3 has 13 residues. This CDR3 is CASSLVGSGEQYF. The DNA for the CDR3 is TGTGCCAGCAGCTTGGTTGGGTCGGGCGAGCAGTACTTC.

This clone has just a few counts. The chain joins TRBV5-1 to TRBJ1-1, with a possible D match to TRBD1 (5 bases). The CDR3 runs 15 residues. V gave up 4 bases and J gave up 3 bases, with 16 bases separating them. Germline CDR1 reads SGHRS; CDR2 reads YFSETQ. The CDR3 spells CASSANRRGDTEAFF. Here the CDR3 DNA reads TGCGCCAGCAGCGCCAATCGGCGGGGGGACACTGAAGCTTTCTTT. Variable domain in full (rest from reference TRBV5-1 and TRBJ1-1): KAGVTQTPRYLIKTRGQQVTLSCSPISGHRSVSWYQQTPGQGLQFLFEYFSETQRNKGNFPGRFSGRQFSNSRSEMNVSTLELGDSALYLCASSANRRGDTEAFFGQGTRLTVV.

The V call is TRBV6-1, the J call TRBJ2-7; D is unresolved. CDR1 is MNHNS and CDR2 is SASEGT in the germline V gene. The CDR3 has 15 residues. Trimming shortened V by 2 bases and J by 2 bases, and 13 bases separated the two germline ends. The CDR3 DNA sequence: TGTGCCAGCAGTGAAACCGGAGTAAAGGCCTACGAGCAGTACTTC. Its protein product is CASSETGVKAYEQYF.

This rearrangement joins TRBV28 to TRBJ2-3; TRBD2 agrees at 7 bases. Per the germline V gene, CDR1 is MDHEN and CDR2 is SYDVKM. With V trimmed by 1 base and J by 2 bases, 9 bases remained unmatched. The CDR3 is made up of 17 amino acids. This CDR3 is CASSLSRLASYTDTQYF. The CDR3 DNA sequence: TGTGCCAGCAGTTTATCCCGACTAGCATCTTACACAGATACGCAGTATTTT.

The CDR3 nucleotides are TGTGCCAGCAGCCAAGAGGGGACAGGTTACTCTACTAACTATGGCTACACCTTC. It specifies CASSQEGTGYSTNYGYTF. The chain carries TRBV4-2 and TRBJ1-2; 8 nucleotides match TRBD1. The CDR3 length is 18 residues. Germline V gives CDR1 LGHNA, CDR2 YNFKEQ. The junction had 9 bases not matched to a gene; V was cut back by 0 bases and J by 0 bases.

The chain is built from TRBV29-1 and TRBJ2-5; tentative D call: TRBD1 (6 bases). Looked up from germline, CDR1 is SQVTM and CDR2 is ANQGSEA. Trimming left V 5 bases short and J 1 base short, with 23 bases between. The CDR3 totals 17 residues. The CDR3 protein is CSVPSFGGRGSQETQYF. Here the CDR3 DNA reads TGCAGCGTTCCCTCCTTCGGCGGCAGGGGTTCCCAAGAGACCCAGTACTTC. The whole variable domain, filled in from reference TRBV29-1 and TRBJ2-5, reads SAVISQKPSRDICQRGTSLTIQCQVDSQVTMMFWYRQQPGQSLTLIATANQGSEATYESGFVIDKFPISRPNLTFSTLTVSNMSPEDSSIYLCSVPSFGGRGSQETQYFGPGTRLLVL.

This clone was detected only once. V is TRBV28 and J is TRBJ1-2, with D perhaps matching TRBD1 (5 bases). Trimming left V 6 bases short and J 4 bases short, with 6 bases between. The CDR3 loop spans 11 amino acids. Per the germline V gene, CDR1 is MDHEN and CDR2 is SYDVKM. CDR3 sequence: CASSDSYGYTF. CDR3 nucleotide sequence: TGTGCCAGCAGCGACAGCTATGGCTACACCTTC.

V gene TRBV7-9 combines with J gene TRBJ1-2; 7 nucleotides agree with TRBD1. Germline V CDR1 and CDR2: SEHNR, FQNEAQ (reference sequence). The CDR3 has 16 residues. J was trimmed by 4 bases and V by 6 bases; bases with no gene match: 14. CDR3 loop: CASRPIQGLGGYGYTF. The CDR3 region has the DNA TGTGCCAGCAGACCAATACAGGGGTTGGGGGGCTATGGCTACACCTTC. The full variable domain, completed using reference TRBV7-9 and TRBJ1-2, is DTGVSQNPRHKITKRGQNVTFRCDPISEHNRLYWYRQTLGQGPEFLTYFQNEAQLEKSRLLSDRFSAERPKGSFSTLEIQRTEQGDSAMYLCASRPIQGLGGYGYTFGSGTRLTVV.